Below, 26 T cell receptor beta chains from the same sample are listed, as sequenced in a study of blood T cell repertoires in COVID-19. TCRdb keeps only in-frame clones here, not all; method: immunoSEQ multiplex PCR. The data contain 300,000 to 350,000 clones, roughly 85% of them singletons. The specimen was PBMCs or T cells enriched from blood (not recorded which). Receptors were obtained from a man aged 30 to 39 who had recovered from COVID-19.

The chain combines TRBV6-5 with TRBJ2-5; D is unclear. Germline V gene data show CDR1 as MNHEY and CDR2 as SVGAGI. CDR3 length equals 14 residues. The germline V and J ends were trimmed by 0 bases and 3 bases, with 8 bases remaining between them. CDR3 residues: CASSYSNSKETQYF. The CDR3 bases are TGTGCCAGCAGTTACTCGAACAGCAAAGAGACCCAGTACTTC.

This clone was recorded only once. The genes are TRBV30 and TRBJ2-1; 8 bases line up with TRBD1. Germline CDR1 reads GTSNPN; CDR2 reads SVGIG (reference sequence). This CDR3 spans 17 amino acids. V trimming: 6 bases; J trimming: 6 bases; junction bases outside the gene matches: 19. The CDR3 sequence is CACRTGKFSDWGNEQFF. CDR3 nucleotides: TGTGCCTGCAGGACAGGGAAATTTTCCGACTGGGGCAATGAGCAGTTCTTC.

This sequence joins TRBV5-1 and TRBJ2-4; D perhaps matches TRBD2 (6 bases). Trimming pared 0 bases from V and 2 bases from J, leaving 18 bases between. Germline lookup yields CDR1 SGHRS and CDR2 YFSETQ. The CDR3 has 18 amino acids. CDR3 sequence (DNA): TGCGCCAGCAGCTTGGTAGGACTACCCCACCCTACCAAAAACATTCAGTACTTC. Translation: CASSLVGLPHPTKNIQYF.

DNA of the CDR3: TGTGCCAGCAGCTTAACCGGGGGGAGCTACTACAATGAGCAGTTCTTC. This gives the protein CASSLTGGSYYNEQFF. The chain couples TRBV11-3 to TRBJ2-1; 7 bases line up with TRBD2. The CDR3 totals 16 residues. Unmatched junction bases numbered 7, after V lost 2 bases and J lost 3 bases. Per the germline V gene, CDR1 is SGHNT and CDR2 is YENEEA.

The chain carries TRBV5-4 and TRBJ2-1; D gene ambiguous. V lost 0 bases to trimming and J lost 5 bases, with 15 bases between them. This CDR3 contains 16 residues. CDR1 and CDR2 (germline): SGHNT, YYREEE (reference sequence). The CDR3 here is CASSLEVGPWDNEQFF. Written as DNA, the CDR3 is TGTGCCAGCAGCTTGGAGGTTGGGCCGTGGGACAATGAGCAGTTCTTC. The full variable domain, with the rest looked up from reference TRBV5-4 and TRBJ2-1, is ETGVTQSPTHLIKTRGQQVTLRCSSQSGHNTVSWYQQALGQGPQFIFQYYREEENGRGNFPPRFSGLQFPNYSSELNVNALELDDSALYLCASSLEVGPWDNEQFFGPGTRLTVL.

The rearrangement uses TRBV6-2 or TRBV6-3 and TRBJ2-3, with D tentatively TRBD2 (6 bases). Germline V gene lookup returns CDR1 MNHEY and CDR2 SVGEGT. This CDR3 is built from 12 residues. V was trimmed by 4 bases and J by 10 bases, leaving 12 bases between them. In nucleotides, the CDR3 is TGTGCCAGCAGTTTGGGGTGGAGGGCGCAGTATTTT. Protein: CASSLGWRAQYF.

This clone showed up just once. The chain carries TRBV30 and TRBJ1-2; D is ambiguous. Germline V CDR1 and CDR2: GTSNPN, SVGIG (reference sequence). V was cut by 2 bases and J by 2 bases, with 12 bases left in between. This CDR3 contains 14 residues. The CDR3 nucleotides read TGTGCCTGGAGTTTTCGGGGAGGGAACTATGGCTACACCTTC. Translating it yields CAWSFRGGNYGYTF. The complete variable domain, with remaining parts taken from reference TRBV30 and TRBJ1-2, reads SQTIHQWPATLVQPVGSPLSLECTVEGTSNPNLYWYRQAAGRGLQLLFYSVGIGQISSEVPQNLSASRPQDRQFILSSKKLLLSDSGFYLCAWSFRGGNYGYTFGSGTRLTVV.

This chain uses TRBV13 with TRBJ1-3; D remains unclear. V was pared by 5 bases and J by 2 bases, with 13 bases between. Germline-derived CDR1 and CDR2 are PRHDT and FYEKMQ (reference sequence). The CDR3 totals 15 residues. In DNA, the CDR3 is TGTGCCAGCAGCCCTAGGTCTTTTGCTGGAAACACCATATATTTT. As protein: CASSPRSFAGNTIYF. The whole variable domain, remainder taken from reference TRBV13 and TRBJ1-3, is AAGVIQSPRHLIKEKRETATLKCYPIPRHDTVYWYQQGPGQDPQFLISFYEKMQSDKGSIPDRFSAQQFSDYHSELNMSSLELGDSALYFCASSPRSFAGNTIYFGEGSWLTVV.

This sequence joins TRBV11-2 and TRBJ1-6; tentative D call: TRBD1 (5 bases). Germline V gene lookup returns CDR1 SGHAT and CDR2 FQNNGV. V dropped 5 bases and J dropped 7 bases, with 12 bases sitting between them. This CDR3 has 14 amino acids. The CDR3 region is CASSLSQGNSPLHF. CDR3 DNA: TGTGCCAGCAGCCTGAGCCAGGGCAATTCACCCCTCCACTTT. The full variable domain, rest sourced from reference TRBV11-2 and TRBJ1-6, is EAGVAQSPRYKIIEKRQSVAFWCNPISGHATLYWYQQILGQGPKLLIQFQNNGVVDDSQLPKDRFSAERLKGVDSTLKIQPAKLEDSAVYLCASSLSQGNSPLHFGNGTRLTVT.

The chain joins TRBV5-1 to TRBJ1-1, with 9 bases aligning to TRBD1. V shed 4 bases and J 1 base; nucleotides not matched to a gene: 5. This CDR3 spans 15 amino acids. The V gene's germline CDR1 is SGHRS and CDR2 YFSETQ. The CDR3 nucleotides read TGCGCCAGCAGCCCATGGACAGGGGCGAACACTGAAGCTTTCTTT. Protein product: CASSPWTGANTEAFF.

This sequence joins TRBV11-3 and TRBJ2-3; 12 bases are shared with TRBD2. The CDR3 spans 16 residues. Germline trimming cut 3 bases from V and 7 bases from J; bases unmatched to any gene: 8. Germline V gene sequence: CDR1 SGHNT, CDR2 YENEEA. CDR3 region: CASSFAGTSGSNTQYF. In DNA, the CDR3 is TGTGCCAGCAGCTTTGCCGGGACTAGCGGGTCGAATACGCAGTATTTT.

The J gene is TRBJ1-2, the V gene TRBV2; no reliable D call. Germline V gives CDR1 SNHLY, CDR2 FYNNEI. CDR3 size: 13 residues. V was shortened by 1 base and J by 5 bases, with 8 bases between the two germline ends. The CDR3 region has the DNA TGTGCCAGCAGTGAAGGTTCGGGGTATGGCTACACCTTC. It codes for CASSEGSGYGYTF.

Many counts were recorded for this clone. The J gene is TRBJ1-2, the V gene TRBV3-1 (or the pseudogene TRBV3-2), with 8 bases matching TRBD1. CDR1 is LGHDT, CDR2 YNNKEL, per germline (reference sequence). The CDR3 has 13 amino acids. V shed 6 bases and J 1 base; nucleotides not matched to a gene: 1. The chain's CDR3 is CASRDRGNYGYTF. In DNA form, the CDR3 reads TGTGCCAGCAGAGACAGGGGTAACTATGGCTACACCTTC.

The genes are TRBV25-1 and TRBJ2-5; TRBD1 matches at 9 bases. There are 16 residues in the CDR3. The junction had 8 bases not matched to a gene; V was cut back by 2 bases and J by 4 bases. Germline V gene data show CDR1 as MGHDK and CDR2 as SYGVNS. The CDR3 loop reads CASSELGQGEGETQYF. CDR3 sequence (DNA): TGTGCCAGCAGTGAACTGGGACAGGGAGAGGGAGAGACCCAGTACTTC.

The CDR3 DNA sequence: TGTGCCAGCAGTTTATCGGAGGGCAATGAGCAGTTCTTC. Translation gives CASSLSEGNEQFF. This chain links TRBV27 with TRBJ2-1, with a weak D call TRBD2 (6 bases). The CDR3 runs 13 residues. V dropped 0 bases and J dropped 6 bases, with 6 bases sitting between them. Germline V CDR1 and CDR2: MNHEY, SMNVEV (reference sequence).

The CDR3 DNA follows: TGTGCCAGCAGCAGAGACAGGGTGGGTTATGATGAAAAACTGTTTTTT. Its protein is CASSRDRVGYDEKLFF. The V gene is TRBV7-9, the J gene TRBJ1-4; 7 bases map to TRBD1. This CDR3 has 16 residues. The germline V gene encodes CDR1 SEHNR and CDR2 FQNEAQ (reference sequence). Trimming cost V 5 bases and J 6 bases; bases outside gene matches: 12.

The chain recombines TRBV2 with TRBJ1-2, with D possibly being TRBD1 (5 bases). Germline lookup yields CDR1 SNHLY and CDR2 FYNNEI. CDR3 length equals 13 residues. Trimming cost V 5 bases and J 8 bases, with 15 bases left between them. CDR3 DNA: TGTGCCAGCAGTAGCGGGGGGTTGAGCGGCTACACCTTC. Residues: CASSSGGLSGYTF.

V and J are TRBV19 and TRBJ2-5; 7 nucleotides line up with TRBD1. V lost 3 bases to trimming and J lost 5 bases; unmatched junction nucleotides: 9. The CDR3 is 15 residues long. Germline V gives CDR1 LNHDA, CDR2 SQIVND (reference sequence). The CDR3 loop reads CASSITTGARETQYF. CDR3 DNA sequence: TGTGCCAGTAGTATTACAACAGGGGCGAGGGAGACCCAGTACTTC.

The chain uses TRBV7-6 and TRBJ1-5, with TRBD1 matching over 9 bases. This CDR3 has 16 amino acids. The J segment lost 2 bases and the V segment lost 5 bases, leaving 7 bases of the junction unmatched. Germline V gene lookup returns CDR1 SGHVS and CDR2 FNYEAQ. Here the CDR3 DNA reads TGTGCCAGCAGCACAAGGACAGGGGCCCGCAATCAGCCCCAGCATTTT. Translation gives CASSTRTGARNQPQHF.

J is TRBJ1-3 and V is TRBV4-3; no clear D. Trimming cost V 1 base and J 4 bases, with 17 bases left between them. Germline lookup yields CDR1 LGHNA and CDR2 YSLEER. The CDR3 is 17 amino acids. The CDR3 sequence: CASSQVRISEEGNTIYF. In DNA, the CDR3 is TGCGCCAGCAGCCAAGTCCGGATATCGGAGGAAGGAAACACCATATATTTT.

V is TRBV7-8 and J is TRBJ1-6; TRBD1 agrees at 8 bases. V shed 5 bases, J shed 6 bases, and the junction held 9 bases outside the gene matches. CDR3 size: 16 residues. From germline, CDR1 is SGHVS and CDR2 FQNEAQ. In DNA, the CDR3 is TGTGCCAGCAGCCAAATTCTGGACAGGGTTAATTCACCCCTCCACTTT. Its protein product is CASSQILDRVNSPLHF.

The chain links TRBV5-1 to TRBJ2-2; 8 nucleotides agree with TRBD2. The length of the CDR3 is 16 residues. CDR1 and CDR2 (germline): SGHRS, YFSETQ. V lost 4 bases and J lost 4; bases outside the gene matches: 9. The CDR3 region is CASSRTTSDGTGELFF. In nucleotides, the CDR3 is TGCGCCAGCAGCCGAACGACTAGCGACGGCACCGGGGAGCTGTTTTTT.

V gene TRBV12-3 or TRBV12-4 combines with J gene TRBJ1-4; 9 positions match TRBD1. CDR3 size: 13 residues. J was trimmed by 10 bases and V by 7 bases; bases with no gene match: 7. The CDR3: CASNMNRGPKLFF. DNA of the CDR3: TGTGCCAGCAACATGAACAGGGGGCCAAAACTGTTTTTT.

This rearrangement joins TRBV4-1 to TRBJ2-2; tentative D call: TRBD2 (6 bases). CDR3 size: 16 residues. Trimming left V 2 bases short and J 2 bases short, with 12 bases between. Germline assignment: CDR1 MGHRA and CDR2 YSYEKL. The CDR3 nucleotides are TGCGCCAGCAGCCAACCGGGGACTCACAACACCGGGGAGCTGTTTTTT. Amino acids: CASSQPGTHNTGELFF.

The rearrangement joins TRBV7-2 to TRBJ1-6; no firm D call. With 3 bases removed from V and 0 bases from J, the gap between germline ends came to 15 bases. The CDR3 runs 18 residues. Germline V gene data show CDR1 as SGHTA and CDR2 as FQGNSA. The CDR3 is CASSFTTDLSSYNSPLHF. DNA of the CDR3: TGTGCCAGCAGCTTCACAACTGACTTGAGCTCCTATAATTCACCCCTCCACTTT.

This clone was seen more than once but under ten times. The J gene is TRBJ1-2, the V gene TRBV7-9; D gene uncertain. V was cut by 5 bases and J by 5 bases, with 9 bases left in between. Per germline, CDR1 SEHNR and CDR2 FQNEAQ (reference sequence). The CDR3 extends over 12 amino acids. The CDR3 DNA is TGTGCCAGCAGCCCCCCGTTGTATGGCTACACCTTC. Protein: CASSPPLYGYTF.